Listed here are 30 T cell receptor beta chains from one sample, sequenced in a study of blood T cell repertoires in COVID-19. TCRdb's table, derived via immunoSEQ multiplex PCR, lists solely in-frame clones and lacks some. The sample holds tens of thousands of clones; over 80% are singletons and the top ten take around 2.1%. Material for sequencing was peripheral blood. These receptors originate from a woman in her 70s with acute or convalescent COVID-19.

This clone has just a few counts. The V gene is TRBV2, the J gene TRBJ1-2, with 7 bases fitting TRBD1. The V gene end was trimmed by 4 bases and the J gene end by 2 bases; junction bases not matched to a gene: 4. Germline V gene lookup returns CDR1 SNHLY and CDR2 FYNNEI. The CDR3 sequence is 14 residues long. The CDR3 loop is CASSAGQKNYGYTF. CDR3 sequence (DNA): TGTGCCAGCAGTGCGGGACAGAAGAACTATGGCTACACCTTC.

This clone was observed a handful of times. The J gene is TRBJ2-2, the V gene TRBV11-1; the match to TRBD2 covers 7 bases. Germline V lookup: CDR1 SGHAT, CDR2 FQDESV (reference sequence). CDR3 length: 14 amino acids. V trimming: 5 bases; J trimming: 6 bases; junction bases outside the gene matches: 6. DNA for the CDR3: TGTGCCAGCAGCCGACTAGCTCCCTCCGGGGAGCTGTTTTTT. This sequence encodes CASSRLAPSGELFF.

This chain connects TRBV2 to TRBJ1-1, with D possibly being TRBD1 (5 bases). The germline gives CDR1 SNHLY, CDR2 FYNNEI. The length of the CDR3 is 15 residues. Trimming took 7 bases from V and 3 from J, leaving 18 bases between them. CDR3 DNA sequence: TGTGCCAGCACCCCCCGGGGGTGGATGGACACTGAAGCTTTCTTT. Its translation: CASTPRGWMDTEAFF. The full variable domain, in which reference TRBV2 and TRBJ1-1 provide the parts outside the CDR3, is EPEVTQTPSHQVTQMGQEVILRCVPISNHLYFYWYRQILGQKVEFLVSFYNNEISEKSEIFDDQFSVERPDGSNFTLKIRSTKLEDSAMYFCASTPRGWMDTEAFFGQGTRLTVV.

The rearrangement links TRBV3-1 (or the pseudogene TRBV3-2) to TRBJ2-4; TRBD1 matches 9 bases. CDR3 length: 15 residues. V was pared by 5 bases and J by 7 bases, with 9 bases of the junction left unmatched. Germline V lookup: CDR1 LGHDT, CDR2 YNNKEL (reference sequence). The CDR3 region has the DNA TGTGCCAGCAGCAGCCAGCCGGGGACAGGGAACATTCAGTACTTC. Protein sequence: CASSSQPGTGNIQYF.

This sequence joins TRBV7-8 and TRBJ1-5; D is ambiguous. The CDR3 totals 14 residues. Germline V lookup: CDR1 SGHVS, CDR2 FQNEAQ. With 4 bases removed from V and 7 bases from J, the gap between germline ends came to 14 bases. CDR3 amino acids: CASSWTFGEQPQHF. Here the CDR3 DNA reads TGTGCCAGCAGCTGGACCTTTGGGGAGCAGCCCCAGCATTTT.

This chain links TRBV3-1 (or the pseudogene TRBV3-2) with TRBJ2-2, with a possible D match to TRBD1 (6 bases). Trimming took 1 base from V and 5 from J, leaving 14 bases between them. In germline, CDR1 is LGHDT, CDR2 YNNKEL (reference sequence). This CDR3 spans 16 amino acids. This CDR3 is CASSQVVAGDTGELFF. DNA of the CDR3: TGTGCCAGCAGCCAAGTAGTAGCAGGGGATACCGGGGAGCTGTTTTTT.

The CDR3 here is CASSQEKEHHYGYTF. In DNA form, the CDR3 reads TGTGCCAGCAGCCAAGAAAAGGAGCATCACTATGGCTACACCTTC. V usage is TRBV4-2 and J usage is TRBJ1-2; D not resolved. V was pared by 0 bases and J by 3 bases, with 11 bases between. CDR1 LGHNA and CDR2 YNFKEQ come from the germline V gene. This CDR3 spans 15 amino acids.

This clone has only a few counts. This chain joins TRBV7-3 and TRBJ1-1; D is perhaps TRBD1 (5 bases). Germline loops: CDR1 SGHTA, CDR2 FQGTGA. The ends were cut back, 6 bases at V and 2 bases at J, with 10 bases in the middle. The CDR3 sequence is 13 residues long. The CDR3 spells CASREDSNTEAFF. CDR3 coding DNA: TGTGCCAGCAGAGAAGACAGCAACACTGAAGCTTTCTTT.

The chain joins TRBV18 to TRBJ2-7, with D perhaps matching TRBD2 (6 bases). Trimming left V 0 bases short and J 6 bases short, with 9 bases between. Looked up from germline, CDR1 is KGHSH and CDR2 is LQKENI. CDR3 size: 13 residues. The CDR3 is CASSPPQGGEQYF. For the CDR3, the DNA is TGTGCCAGCTCACCACCTCAGGGAGGCGAGCAGTACTTC. Based on the CDR3 plus reference TRBV18 and TRBJ2-7, the full variable domain is NAGVMQNPRHLVRRRGQEARLRCSPMKGHSHVYWYRQLPEEGLKFMVYLQKENIIDESGMPKERFSAEFPKEGPSILRIQQVVRGDSAAYFCASSPPQGGEQYFGPGTRLTVT.

The count of this clone is one. The rearrangement uses TRBV15 and TRBJ2-3, with 8 bases identical to TRBD2. Trimming at V came to 5 bases and at J to 10 bases, leaving 8 bases not matched to a gene. In germline, CDR1 is LNHNV, CDR2 YYDKDF (reference sequence). The length of the CDR3 is 13 residues. The CDR3 bases are TGTGCCACCAGCCCCATCGGACTAGCCGCGCAGTATTTT. Protein product: CATSPIGLAAQYF.

J is TRBJ1-2 and V is TRBV2; no definite D call. Trimming took off 4 bases at V and 2 bases at J, with 5 bases between the two ends. The CDR3 is made up of 12 amino acids. Germline CDR1 reads SNHLY; CDR2 reads FYNNEI. The CDR3 DNA sequence: TGTGCCAGCAGTGGTCAGAACTATGGCTACACCTTC. This translates into CASSGQNYGYTF.

The chain employs TRBV2 and TRBJ2-1; a weak D match, TRBD2 (6 bases). The germline V gene encodes CDR1 SNHLY and CDR2 FYNNEI. This CDR3 has 15 residues. V lost 7 bases to trimming and J lost 7 bases, with 20 bases between them. The CDR3: CASTQSRAGRNEQFF. The CDR3, as DNA: TGTGCCAGCACCCAATCCCGCGCAGGGAGGAATGAGCAGTTCTTC.

This chain connects TRBV7-3 to TRBJ2-1, with 9 positions matching TRBD1. The germline V gene encodes CDR1 SGHTA and CDR2 FQGTGA. The CDR3 consists of 16 residues. J was trimmed by 8 bases and V by 2 bases; bases with no gene match: 10. The CDR3 nucleotides read TGTGCCAGCAGCTTAGCTCCGGGGGACAGGGTCGATGAGCAGTTCTTC. This encodes CASSLAPGDRVDEQFF.

This sequence joins TRBV28 and TRBJ1-1; D not resolved. V was cut by 3 bases and J by 5 bases, with 13 bases left in between. CDR1 MDHEN and CDR2 SYDVKM come from the germline V gene. The length of the CDR3 is 14 residues. CDR3 DNA: TGTGCCAGCAGTTTTTCGCAGGCCGAAACTGAAGCTTTCTTT. Protein sequence: CASSFSQAETEAFF.

The J gene is TRBJ1-6, the V gene TRBV10-3; TRBD1 might be the D (5 bases). V was shortened by 2 bases and J by 2 bases, with 10 bases between the two germline ends. The CDR3 is made up of 16 amino acids. Germline V gene data show CDR1 as ENHRY and CDR2 as SYGVKD. This CDR3 is CAISEKGAAYNSPLHF. In nucleotides, the CDR3 is TGTGCCATCAGTGAGAAAGGGGCGGCCTATAATTCACCCCTCCACTTT.

The chain recombines TRBV2 with TRBJ2-3; a possible D gene is TRBD2 (5 bases). Germline V gene data show CDR1 as SNHLY and CDR2 as FYNNEI. The CDR3 has 14 residues. The V gene lost 5 bases and the J gene lost 1 base, with 10 bases spanning the gap. CDR3 loop: CASSRGLRTDTQYF. CDR3 nucleotides: TGTGCCAGCAGTCGAGGACTGCGCACAGATACGCAGTATTTT.

The V and J genes are TRBV19 and TRBJ2-5; D is undetermined. Germline V lookup: CDR1 LNHDA, CDR2 SQIVND (reference sequence). V shed 3 bases and J shed 4 bases, with 3 bases lying between them. The length of the CDR3 is 11 residues. The DNA of the CDR3 is TGTGCCAGTAGTATCAGAGAGACCCAGTACTTC. It is translated as CASSIRETQYF.

V and J are TRBV5-8 and TRBJ1-1; D may be TRBD1 (5 bases). In germline, CDR1 is SGHTS, CDR2 YDEGEE. V lost 2 bases, J lost 0 bases, and 8 bases lay in between. The CDR3 extends over 14 amino acids. In DNA, the CDR3 is TGTGCCAGCAGCTTCGACAGACTGAACACTGAAGCTTTCTTT. Encoded protein: CASSFDRLNTEAFF.

V is TRBV5-4 and J is TRBJ2-7, with TRBD2 identical over 11 bases. Trimming at V came to 4 bases and at J to 3 bases, leaving 6 bases not matched to a gene. This CDR3 has 15 amino acids. Germline V CDR1 and CDR2: SGHNT, YYREEE (reference sequence). The CDR3 loop reads CASSKTSGGNYEQYF. Here the CDR3 DNA reads TGTGCCAGCAGCAAAACTAGCGGGGGTAACTACGAGCAGTACTTC.

V gene TRBV19 combines with J gene TRBJ2-2, with 7 bases fitting TRBD2. CDR3 length: 17 amino acids. From germline, CDR1 is LNHDA and CDR2 SQIVND (reference sequence). J was trimmed by 3 bases and V by 4 bases; bases with no gene match: 11. This CDR3 is CASSTPPSGDYTGELFF. CDR3 nucleotide sequence: TGTGCCAGTAGTACCCCCCCCAGCGGGGATTACACCGGGGAGCTGTTTTTT.

This clone has a handful of counts. Within the sample, other DNA sequences also encode this same CDR3. The chain recombines TRBV9 with TRBJ1-1; no definite D call. This CDR3 comprises 14 residues. V lost 0 bases, J lost 0 bases, and 6 bases lay in between. Germline-derived CDR1 and CDR2 are SGDLS and YYNGEE. The CDR3: CASSVGGMNTEAFF. The CDR3 DNA is TGTGCCAGCAGCGTAGGAGGCATGAACACTGAAGCTTTCTTT. Complete variable domain (other parts from reference TRBV9 and TRBJ1-1): DSGVTQTPKHLITATGQRVTLRCSPRSGDLSVYWYQQSLDQGLQFLIQYYNGEERAKGNILERFSAQQFPDLHSELNLSSLELGDSALYFCASSVGGMNTEAFFGQGTRLTVV.

The rearrangement links TRBV19 to TRBJ1-5, with D maybe TRBD1 (5 bases). V lost 1 base and J 6 bases, leaving 13 bases between the germline ends. The length of the CDR3 is 15 residues. CDR1 and CDR2 (germline): LNHDA, SQIVND (reference sequence). CDR3 in amino acids: CASSIGTSGGQPQHF. The CDR3, as DNA: TGTGCCAGTAGTATAGGGACGTCGGGGGGTCAGCCCCAGCATTTT.

V and J are TRBV19 and TRBJ1-1; D remains ambiguous. Per the germline V gene, CDR1 is LNHDA and CDR2 is SQIVND (reference sequence). Trimming pared 8 bases from V and 1 base from J, leaving 8 bases between. The CDR3 consists of 12 residues. The CDR3 region has the DNA TGTGCCAGTGGGAGGCAGAACACTGAAGCTTTCTTT. The encoded protein is CASGRQNTEAFF.

The gene calls are TRBV14 and TRBJ2-7; no firm D call. This CDR3 spans 15 amino acids. V was shortened by 0 bases and J by 3 bases, with 12 bases between the two germline ends. Germline values: CDR1 SGHDN, CDR2 FVKESK. The CDR3 loop is CASSQDSMVLYEQYF. CDR3 nucleotides: TGTGCCAGCAGCCAAGATTCCATGGTACTCTACGAGCAGTACTTC.

The chain uses TRBV27 and TRBJ1-2; D is undetermined. This CDR3 comprises 12 residues. The germline gives CDR1 MNHEY, CDR2 SMNVEV (reference sequence). With 2 bases removed from V and 4 bases from J, the gap between germline ends came to 5 bases. CDR3 region: CASSLRGYGYTF. The CDR3 DNA follows: TGTGCCAGCAGTTTACGGGGCTATGGCTACACCTTC.

The rearrangement uses TRBV11-2 and TRBJ1-4; 7 bases fit TRBD1. The germline gives CDR1 SGHAT, CDR2 FQNNGV. Trimming cost V 0 bases and J 6 bases; bases outside gene matches: 10. The CDR3 is made up of 17 amino acids. CDR3 DNA: TGTGCCAGCAGCTTAGATATGGAAAGGGGGCTTGATGAAAAACTGTTTTTT. Translated, it gives CASSLDMERGLDEKLFF.

The sample holds one count of this clone. The chain joins TRBV6-5 to TRBJ2-7, with 7 positions matching TRBD1. The CDR3 runs to 16 residues. Per the germline V gene, CDR1 is MNHEY and CDR2 is SVGAGI. V lost 4 bases and J lost 7; bases outside the gene matches: 16. CDR3 nucleotides: TGTGCCAGCAGTTTGCATGGGGGACAGAGCCTTGAGGAGCAGTACTTC. Translating it yields CASSLHGGQSLEEQYF.

The chain links TRBV11-2 to TRBJ1-6; D call uncertain. V was pared by 2 bases and J by 9 bases, with 11 bases between. The CDR3 extends over 14 amino acids. From germline, CDR1 is SGHAT and CDR2 FQNNGV. The CDR3 reads CASSLRRDGSPLHF. CDR3 DNA: TGTGCCAGCAGCTTAAGGAGGGATGGTTCACCCCTCCACTTT.

This chain links TRBV27 with TRBJ1-5; 9 bases align to TRBD1. CDR1 and CDR2 (germline): MNHEY, SMNVEV (reference sequence). The J segment lost 7 bases and the V segment lost 5 bases, leaving 3 bases of the junction unmatched. There are 13 residues in the CDR3. DNA for the CDR3: TGTGCCAGCAGTCAGACAGGGGGACAGCCCCAGCATTTT. Its protein is CASSQTGGQPQHF.

The chain recombines TRBV5-6 with TRBJ1-5; D gene ambiguous. This CDR3 comprises 14 residues. Germline assignment: CDR1 SGHDT and CDR2 YYEEEE. Deletions cut 1 base from V and 3 bases from J, with 8 bases between. The DNA for the CDR3 is TGTGCCAGCAGCTTGAGACTGACCAATCAGCCCCAGCATTTT. This sequence encodes CASSLRLTNQPQHF.